This is a list of T cell receptor beta chains from one sample in a study of OX40 agonist ivuxolimab in advanced cancers. The table came from immunoSEQ multiplex PCR; TCRdb's copy has only in-frame clones and leaves some out. The table has 25,000 to 35,000 clones, less than 90% seen once. Sequences were derived from CD4+ or CD8+ T cells sorted from blood, sampled in a trial of the OX40 agonist ivuxolimab. These receptors were obtained from an adult with an advanced solid tumor such as melanoma, head and neck, liver or kidney cancer. Both conserved end residues are part of each CDR3. D genes are given only for firm matches. Not every row has a clone size; where given, it reads once, few, many or a size class.

D gene	V gene	J gene	clone size	CDR3 protein	CDR3 DNA
-	TRBV5-4	TRBJ2-1	-	CASSFKSQGNEQFF	TGTGCCAGCAGCTTTAAGTCCCAGGGCAATGAGCAGTTCTTC
-	TRBV27	TRBJ2-2	-	CASSTSGELFF	TGTGCCAGCAGCACTTCCGGGGAGCTGTTTTTT
-	TRBV27	TRBJ1-1	-	CASSLSRGPFLAFF	TGTGCCAGCAGTTTATCCAGGGGACCTTTTCTGGCTTTCTTT
-	TRBV11-2	TRBJ2-7	-	CASSLPSTEGYEQYF	TGTGCCAGCAGCTTACCATCGACAGAGGGGTACGAGCAGTACTTC
-	TRBV27	TRBJ2-7	-	CASSLGQTYEQYF	TGTGCCAGCAGTTTAGGCCAAACCTACGAGCAGTACTTC
TRBD1	TRBV2	TRBJ2-7	-	CASSEETGGVVSHEQYF	TGTGCCAGCAGTGAAGAGACAGGGGGCGTAGTTAGCCACGAGCAGTACTTC
TRBD1	TRBV7-2	TRBJ2-7	-	CASSLLRSGQGAYEQYF	TGTGCCAGCAGCTTACTCCGGTCAGGACAGGGAGCCTACGAGCAGTACTTC
TRBD2	TRBV28	TRBJ2-7	-	CASSRDPGLALYEQYF	TGTGCCAGCAGCCGAGATCCGGGACTAGCGCTCTACGAGCAGTACTTC
-	TRBV10-2	TRBJ2-2	-	CASSVMVNTGELFF	TGCGCCAGCAGTGTTATGGTGAACACCGGGGAGCTGTTTTTT
TRBD1	TRBV5-5	TRBJ1-5	-	CASTPTGGDYQPQHF	TGTGCCAGCACCCCGACAGGGGGTGACTATCAGCCCCAGCATTTT
-	TRBV7-9	TRBJ2-7	-	CASSLSTNSYEQYF	TGTGCCAGCAGCTTATCAACCAACTCCTACGAGCAGTACTTC
-	TRBV4-3	TRBJ2-7	-	CASSPLQGAEQYF	TGCGCCAGCAGCCCACTACAGGGTGCCGAGCAGTACTTC
-	TRBV5-1	TRBJ1-1	-	CASSLDGREGTEAFF	TGCGCCAGCAGCTTGGACGGCAGGGAGGGAACTGAAGCTTTCTTT
TRBD1	TRBV5-1	TRBJ2-5	once	CASSLWTGRETQYF	TGCGCCAGCAGCTTGTGGACAGGGCGAGAGACCCAGTACTTC
-	TRBV27	TRBJ2-7	-	CASSLGTFAYEQYF	TGTGCCAGCAGTCTCGGGACATTTGCCTACGAGCAGTACTTC
TRBD1	TRBV28	TRBJ2-1	-	CASSSRGLYNEQFF	TGTGCCAGCAGTTCCAGGGGGCTCTACAATGAGCAGTTCTTC
TRBD1	TRBV27	TRBJ1-2	-	CASSLSTKDRGDYTF	TGTGCCAGCAGTTTATCGACAAAAGACAGGGGGGACTACACCTTC
TRBD2	TRBV6-4	TRBJ2-1	few	CASSRRASGSYNEQFF	TGTGCCAGCAGTCGAAGGGCTAGCGGGAGCTACAATGAGCAGTTCTTC
-	TRBV6-1	TRBJ2-2	-	CASSEQRGENTGELFF	TGTGCCAGCAGTGAACAGAGGGGGGAGAACACCGGGGAGCTGTTTTTT
-	TRBV28	TRBJ2-5	-	CASSSLAVRETQYF	TGTGCCAGCAGTTCCCTCGCGGTAAGAGAGACCCAGTACTTC
TRBD1	TRBV9	TRBJ1-1	few	CASSVEGANTEAFF	TGTGCCAGCAGCGTAGAGGGGGCGAACACTGAAGCTTTCTTT
-	TRBV2	TRBJ2-7	medium-sized	CATVRAPWQYF	TGTGCCACCGTTCGGGCACCCTGGCAGTACTTC
TRBD2	TRBV4-3	TRBJ2-1	-	CASSQGLAGGNEQFF	TGCGCCAGCAGCCAAGGACTAGCGGGAGGCAATGAGCAGTTCTTC
-	TRBV5-1	TRBJ1-5	-	CASSLGGAQPQHF	TGCGCCAGCAGCTTGGGAGGCGCTCAGCCCCAGCATTTT
TRBD1	TRBV7-2	TRBJ2-3	-	CASSFPDRVYTQYF	TGTGCCAGCAGCTTCCCTGACAGGGTGTATACGCAGTATTTT
TRBD1	TRBV11-2	TRBJ2-5	-	CASSSTGEETQYF	TGTGCCAGCAGCTCGACAGGGGAAGAGACCCAGTACTTC
-	TRBV6-5	TRBJ1-1	once	CASSPTGGMNTEAFF	TGTGCCAGCAGTCCAACAGGAGGGATGAACACTGAAGCTTTCTTT
-	TRBV5-4	TRBJ2-7	-	CASSTSYEQYF	TGTGCCAGCAGCACCTCCTACGAGCAGTACTTC
-	TRBV7-7	TRBJ2-3	-	CASSPMPTGNTDTQYF	TGTGCCAGCAGCCCCATGCCGACCGGCAACACAGATACGCAGTATTTT
-	TRBV7-8	TRBJ2-1	-	CASSLANEQFF	TGTGCCAGCAGCTTAGCGAATGAGCAGTTCTTC
-	TRBV7-9	TRBJ1-1	-	CASSLAGIRGLEAFF	TGTGCCAGCAGCTTAGCAGGAATTAGAGGACTTGAAGCTTTCTTT
-	TRBV27	TRBJ2-3	-	CASSLRYTDTQYF	TGTGCCAGCAGTTTGAGGTACACAGATACGCAGTATTTT
-	TRBV2	TRBJ2-1	-	CASSEPTRSDNEQFF	TGTGCCAGCAGTGAACCTACTAGAAGCGATAATGAGCAGTTCTTC
-	TRBV15	TRBJ1-5	few	CATYRVGEPQHF	TGTGCCACCTACAGGGTAGGCGAGCCCCAGCATTTT
-	TRBV27	TRBJ1-5	-	CASSDSSNQPQHF	TGTGCCAGCAGTGACAGTAGCAATCAGCCCCAGCATTTT
-	TRBV7-9	TRBJ2-3	-	CASSLGFEQGGSTDTQYF	TGTGCCAGCAGCTTAGGGTTCGAACAGGGTGGCAGCACAGATACGCAGTATTTT
TRBD1	TRBV5-6	TRBJ1-2	-	CASSFEGADYGYTF	TGTGCCAGCAGCTTTGAGGGGGCCGACTATGGCTACACCTTC